This T cell receptor (beta chain) appears in the sequencing data of a study of T cell responses to AZD1222 COVID-19 vaccine. Study-wide findings and caveats: The donors showed a predominance of white British ancestry and of females, with possible underestimation of clonal diversity.

Per germline, CDR1 LNHNV and CDR2 YYDKDF (reference sequence). This CDR3 is 17 amino acids long. With 5 bases removed from V and 4 bases from J, the gap between germline ends came to 21 bases. To note about this clone: Its antigen is as yet unknown.

Generated by immunoSEQ multiplex PCR, the TCRdb table keeps only in-frame clones and is missing some. The table lists under 200,000 clones, about 83% of them singletons, with over 1% in the top ten. The V and J genes are TRBV15 and TRBJ1-5, with a tentative D call TRBD1 (6 bases). The TCR originated in an adult who received the AZD1222 COVID-19 vaccine. The sample here was peripheral blood, taken 28 days after the second AZD1222 dose. The CDR3 spells CATSLPKILGQNQPQHF. CDR3 nucleotide sequence: TGTGCCACCAGCCTACCTAAAATTTTGGGACAAAATCAGCCCCAGCATTTT.